Presented here are 27 T cell receptor beta chains from one specimen sequenced in a study of PD-1 blockade in mismatch repair-deficient tumors. For these TCRs, the target antigens are not known. Time point described: roughly 11-day in vitro stimulation with candidate neoantigen peptide 5. Some clones are missing from TCRdb's copy, which holds only in-frame ones; the method was immunoSEQ multiplex PCR. The sample includes about 15,000 clones, about 80% seen only once; the top ten take 9.5% to 12%. Sequencing used cells cultured in vitro, obtained from a patient treated with pembrolizumab. The receptors derive from an adult with mismatch repair-deficient cancer.

The chain has TRBV19 and TRBJ2-3; TRBD2 aligns across 8 bases. CDR3 size: 13 residues. After removal of 4 bases from V and 4 bases from J, the junction contained 1 base not matched to a gene. CDR1 is LNHDA, CDR2 SQIVND, per germline (reference sequence). This CDR3 is CASSKGLADTQYF. The CDR3 coding sequence is TGTGCCAGTAGTAAGGGACTAGCAGATACGCAGTATTTT.

The chain employs TRBV28 and TRBJ1-2; 8 bases match TRBD1. The junction had 10 bases not matched to a gene; V was cut back by 2 bases and J by 8 bases. Germline values: CDR1 MDHEN, CDR2 SYDVKM. The CDR3 has 15 amino acids. CDR3 amino acids: CASSLSGRGRGGYTF. Written as DNA, the CDR3 is TGTGCCAGCAGTTTAAGTGGCAGGGGGCGCGGGGGCTACACCTTC.

The chain links TRBV7-8 to TRBJ2-7, with D uncertain. Germline V gives CDR1 SGHVS, CDR2 FQNEAQ. CDR3 length: 13 residues. V shed 3 bases and J shed 6 bases, with 12 bases lying between them. The CDR3 here is CASSFRPGAEQYF. The CDR3 coding sequence is TGTGCCAGCAGCTTCAGGCCGGGCGCCGAGCAGTACTTC.

The chain links TRBV27 to TRBJ2-7, with 14 bases lining up with TRBD2. The J segment lost 3 bases and the V segment lost 3 bases, leaving 7 bases of the junction unmatched. Germline loops: CDR1 MNHEY, CDR2 SMNVEV (reference sequence). CDR3 length equals 17 residues. The CDR3 loop is CASSFSGLAGDHYEQYF. As DNA, the CDR3 is TGTGCCAGCAGTTTTTCGGGACTAGCGGGAGATCACTACGAGCAGTACTTC.

The rearrangement uses TRBV27 and TRBJ2-7; D call uncertain. Germline V gene sequence: CDR1 MNHEY, CDR2 SMNVEV (reference sequence). Trimming removed 2 bases from V and 3 bases from J, with 8 bases in between. This CDR3 is built from 13 residues. The CDR3 reads CASSLGRDYEQYF. The CDR3 nucleotides are TGTGCCAGCAGTTTAGGCAGAGACTACGAGCAGTACTTC.

This chain connects TRBV30 to TRBJ1-4; D unresolved. CDR3 size: 16 residues. Germline V lookup: CDR1 GTSNPN, CDR2 SVGIG (reference sequence). CDR3: CALEPGTTRVDEKLFF. CDR3 bases: TGTGCGCTGGAGCCGGGAACGACCCGAGTGGATGAAAAACTGTTTTTT. Using reference TRBV30 and TRBJ1-4 for the parts outside the CDR3, the full variable domain is SQTIHQWPATLVQPVGSPLSLECTVEGTSNPNLYWYRQAAGRGLQLLFYSVGIGQISSEVPQNLSASRPQDRQFILSSKKLLLSDSGFYLCALEPGTTRVDEKLFFGSGTQLSVL.

The V and J genes are TRBV19 and TRBJ2-3; no definite D call. The CDR3 has 16 residues. The V gene lost 3 bases and the J gene lost 0 bases, with 13 bases spanning the gap. Germline CDR1 is LNHDA and CDR2 is SQIVND (reference sequence). The CDR3 region is CASSIQGTVSTDTQYF. The CDR3 DNA reads TGTGCCAGTAGTATCCAAGGTACTGTAAGCACAGATACGCAGTATTTT.

The chain uses TRBV5-8 and TRBJ1-5, with TRBD1 as a possible D gene (6 bases). The CDR3 is 15 residues long. Germline assignment: CDR1 SGHTS and CDR2 YDEGEE. Trimming shortened V by 5 bases and J by 3 bases, and 15 bases separated the two germline ends. The chain's CDR3 is CASSSGQKINQPQHF. The CDR3 coding sequence is TGTGCCAGCAGTTCAGGACAGAAAATCAATCAGCCCCAGCATTTT. The variable domain in full, with the rest retrieved from reference TRBV5-8 and TRBJ1-5, is EAGVTQSPTHLIKTRGQQATLRCSPISGHTSVYWYQQALGLGLQFLLWYDEGEERNRGNFPPRFSGRQFPNYSSELNVNALELEDSALYLCASSSGQKINQPQHFGDGTRLSIL.

This clone turned up a few times. The chain has TRBV28 and TRBJ1-5; D is undetermined. CDR3 length: 13 amino acids. The germline V and J ends were trimmed by 7 bases and 3 bases, with 10 bases remaining between them. CDR1 is MDHEN and CDR2 is SYDVKM in the germline V gene. CDR3 nucleotides: TGTGCCAGCAAACCATTATTCAATCAGCCCCAGCATTTT. Protein product: CASKPLFNQPQHF.

The rearrangement uses TRBV5-1 and TRBJ1-1, with no clear D. Germline V gene data show CDR1 as SGHRS and CDR2 as YFSETQ. The CDR3 consists of 15 residues. V lost 4 bases and J lost 1, with 14 bases in between. This chain's CDR3 is CASSLSHSQNTEAFF. Here the CDR3 DNA reads TGCGCCAGCAGCCTGTCCCATTCACAGAACACTGAAGCTTTCTTT.

The chain joins TRBV14 to TRBJ1-3, with unresolved D. Trimming stripped 3 bases from V and 0 bases from J, with 3 bases between. CDR1 and CDR2 (germline): SGHDN, FVKESK. The CDR3 has 13 residues. DNA of the CDR3: TGTGCCAGCAGCCAGGCCTCTGGAAACACCATATATTTT. Protein: CASSQASGNTIYF.

The gene calls are TRBV10-3 and TRBJ2-5; 16 bases are a match to TRBD2. CDR3 length: 15 amino acids. J lost 5 bases, V lost 5 bases, and 2 bases had no gene match. CDR1 ENHRY and CDR2 SYGVKD come from the germline V gene. This CDR3 reads CAISPGLAGGETQYF. In DNA form, the CDR3 reads TGTGCCATCAGTCCGGGACTAGCGGGAGGGGAGACCCAGTACTTC.

The chain is built from TRBV6-6 and TRBJ1-4; the D is unclear. V lost 9 bases and J 8 bases, leaving 10 bases between the germline ends. This CDR3 contains 11 residues. Per the germline V gene, CDR1 is MNHNY and CDR2 is SVGAGI (reference sequence). This CDR3 reads CASFQGEKLFF. CDR3 sequence (DNA): TGTGCCAGTTTCCAAGGGGAAAAACTGTTTTTT.

The rearrangement links TRBV5-1 to TRBJ1-2; 7 bases line up with TRBD1. This CDR3 region has 14 residues. J gave up 3 bases and V 1 base, and 3 bases lay outside the gene matches. Germline CDR1 SGHRS, CDR2 YFSETQ. The CDR3 loop reads CASSLTGTDYGYTF. The CDR3 bases are TGCGCCAGCAGCTTGACTGGGACAGACTATGGCTACACCTTC.

This chain joins TRBV28 and TRBJ2-3, with a possible D match to TRBD2 (6 bases). CDR3 size: 15 residues. Germline loops: CDR1 MDHEN, CDR2 SYDVKM. The V and J ends lost 3 bases and 1 base respectively, with 11 bases between them. The CDR3 protein is CASSFGGTRTDTQYF. The CDR3 nucleotides are TGTGCCAGCAGTTTTGGCGGGACTCGCACAGATACGCAGTATTTT.

The V call is TRBV9, the J call TRBJ2-1; 14 nucleotides align to TRBD2. The CDR3 contains 20 residues. Per the germline V gene, CDR1 is SGDLS and CDR2 is YYNGEE. The V and J ends lost 1 base and 6 bases, in that order; junction bases with no gene match: 15. Here the CDR3 reads CASSVSLGGWTSGRLNEQFF. The CDR3 nucleotides read TGTGCCAGCAGCGTATCCTTGGGGGGATGGACTAGCGGGAGGCTCAATGAGCAGTTCTTC.

The CDR3 nucleotides are TGTGCCAGCTCACCAAGAGCTAGTCGAACAGATACGCAGTATTTT. Translated: CASSPRASRTDTQYF. V usage is TRBV18 and J usage is TRBJ2-3, with D unresolved. Germline V gives CDR1 KGHSH, CDR2 LQKENI. Trimming cost V 2 bases and J 3 bases, with 12 bases left between them. The CDR3 totals 15 residues.

Details on this clone: The junction and the germline gene differ at one end; a read error may be behind it. The chain uses TRBV6-1 and TRBJ1-5; D might be TRBD1 (6 bases). This CDR3 comprises 15 residues. The germline CDR1 and CDR2 sequences are MNHNS and SASEGT. CDR3 nucleotides: TGTGCCAGCATTGAACAGGACAGTTCAAATCAGCCCCAGCATTTT. Translated: CASIEQDSSNQPQHF.

The V call is TRBV30, the J call TRBJ2-7, with D perhaps TRBD2 (6 bases). Looked up from germline, CDR1 is GTSNPN and CDR2 is SVGIG (reference sequence). The CDR3 is 13 residues long. Deletions cut 2 bases from V and 4 bases from J, with 12 bases between. The CDR3 spells CAWSFGREYEQYF. The DNA for the CDR3 is TGTGCCTGGAGTTTCGGTCGGGAGTACGAGCAGTACTTC. The variable domain in full, completed from reference TRBV30 and TRBJ2-7, reads SQTIHQWPATLVQPVGSPLSLECTVEGTSNPNLYWYRQAAGRGLQLLFYSVGIGQISSEVPQNLSASRPQDRQFILSSKKLLLSDSGFYLCAWSFGREYEQYFGPGTRLTVT.

The chain couples TRBV4-2 to TRBJ1-4; the match to TRBD1 covers 10 bases. The CDR3 loop spans 16 amino acids. Germline CDR1 and CDR2: LGHNA and YNFKEQ. With 1 base clipped from V and 6 bases from J, the junction kept 5 bases outside the gene matches. CDR3 in DNA: TGTGCCAGCAGCCAAGCCCTCGGGACAGGGGATGAAAAACTGTTTTTT. It yields the protein CASSQALGTGDEKLFF.

The rearrangement joins TRBV28 to TRBJ1-2; D is perhaps TRBD1 (5 bases). The germline V and J ends were trimmed by 3 bases and 7 bases, with 21 bases remaining between them. This CDR3 spans 16 amino acids. Germline lookup yields CDR1 MDHEN and CDR2 SYDVKM. CDR3: CASSFLGRQRGGGYTF. The DNA for the CDR3 is TGTGCCAGCAGTTTTCTGGGGAGACAACGGGGGGGTGGCTACACCTTC.

The rearrangement joins TRBV5-1 to TRBJ2-1, with TRBD2 matching over 9 bases. The CDR3 covers 14 residues. CDR1 is SGHRS, CDR2 YFSETQ, per germline. J gave up 6 bases and V 5 bases, and 6 bases lay outside the gene matches. Here the CDR3 reads CASRSGTSSNEQFF. Written as DNA, the CDR3 is TGCGCCAGCAGATCCGGGACTAGCTCCAATGAGCAGTTCTTC.

This chain joins TRBV7-2 and TRBJ1-5; weak D call: TRBD1 (6 bases). CDR1 is SGHTA and CDR2 is FQGNSA in the germline V gene. CDR3 length: 15 amino acids. Trimming shortened V by 1 base and J by 5 bases, and 12 bases separated the two germline ends. For the CDR3, the DNA is TGTGCCAGCAGCTTAGGGTGGGGGCACGATCAGCCCCAGCATTTT. Translating gives CASSLGWGHDQPQHF.

The V and J genes are TRBV5-6 and TRBJ2-1, with D possibly being TRBD2 (7 bases). Trimming shortened V by 1 base and J by 3 bases, and 11 bases separated the two germline ends. Germline assignment: CDR1 SGHDT and CDR2 YYEEEE. This CDR3 comprises 15 residues. This CDR3 is CASSLRGAFYNEQFF. The CDR3 DNA reads TGTGCCAGCAGCTTGCGGGGGGCGTTCTACAATGAGCAGTTCTTC.

This clone has a single count. J is TRBJ1-3 and V is TRBV29-1, with D hard to call. CDR1 SQVTM and CDR2 ANQGSEA come from the germline V gene. Between the trimmed V and J ends, which lost 6 bases and 0 bases, there was a span of 12 bases. The CDR3 runs to 14 residues. CDR3: CSVRKATSGNTIYF. Written as DNA, the CDR3 is TGCAGCGTGAGAAAAGCCACCTCTGGAAACACCATATATTTT.

The rearrangement joins TRBV5-1 to TRBJ2-1; TRBD2 matches 8 bases. Per germline, CDR1 SGHRS and CDR2 YFSETQ. V lost 0 bases and J lost 10; bases outside the gene matches: 0. The CDR3 runs 12 residues. The CDR3 sequence: CASSLGLAEQFF. The CDR3 nucleotides read TGCGCCAGCAGCTTGGGACTAGCGGAGCAGTTCTTC. The whole variable domain, filled in from reference TRBV5-1 and TRBJ2-1, reads KAGVTQTPRYLIKTRGQQVTLSCSPISGHRSVSWYQQTPGQGLQFLFEYFSETQRNKGNFPGRFSGRQFSNSRSEMNVSTLELGDSALYLCASSLGLAEQFFGPGTRLTVL.

V gene TRBV6-1 combines with J gene TRBJ2-7; a possible D gene is TRBD2 (6 bases). The germline V gene has CDR1 MNHNS and CDR2 SASEGT. Deletions cut 6 bases from V and 1 base from J, with 16 bases between. The CDR3 has 15 amino acids. The CDR3 DNA follows: TGTGCCAGCAGACCTGTCGGGGGTCAATCCTACGAGCAGTACTTC. Translation gives CASRPVGGQSYEQYF.